One and the same sample provided the 26 T cell receptor beta chains below, sequenced in a study of blood T cells in healthy people across ages. Together with a sample-barcoded 5' primer, a J-beta primer mix was included in a second PCR lasting roughly 6 to 12 cycles. TCRdb fed the 5' RACE reads into MiXCR, producing one record per CDR3 protein. The sample consists of about 1.4 million distinct CDR3 sequences, 59% of them appearing once. Sequencing was done on a sample of blood. These receptors came from a man aged 18 to 29 in good health.

This sequence joins TRBV4-1 and TRBJ2-3; D not resolved. Germline V gives CDR1 MGHRA, CDR2 YSYEKL. The CDR3 totals 12 residues. Trimming took 3 bases from V and 6 from J, leaving 7 bases between them. The CDR3 DNA is TGCGCCAGCAGCCAGACCGACGATACGCAGTATTTT. Its translation is CASSQTDDTQYF.

The rearrangement uses TRBV7-9 and TRBJ1-1; 9 bases map to TRBD1. Germline V gene data show CDR1 as SEHNR and CDR2 as FQNEAQ (reference sequence). With 4 bases clipped from V and 8 bases from J, the junction kept 8 bases outside the gene matches. There are 14 residues in the CDR3. The CDR3 reads CASSYPGQGNEAFF. As DNA, the CDR3 is TGTGCCAGCAGCTATCCGGGACAGGGCAACGAAGCTTTCTTT.

CDR3 DNA sequence: TGTGCTAGTGGTTTGGTTTCTCCGAATCAGCCCCAGCATTTT. Translation: CASGLVSPNQPQHF. The rearrangement uses TRBV12-5 and TRBJ1-5, with D unclear. Per germline, CDR1 LGHNT and CDR2 FRNRAP. The CDR3 covers 14 residues. The V and J ends lost 0 bases and 4 bases respectively, with 7 bases between them.

V is TRBV20-1 and J is TRBJ2-1, with TRBD2 matching 7 bases. This CDR3 is 14 amino acids long. V lost 6 bases, J lost 0 bases, and 5 bases stayed unmatched. Germline CDR1 is DFQATT and CDR2 is SNEGSKA (reference sequence). The CDR3, as DNA: TGCAGTGCAGAAGAGCGGGGCTCCTACAATGAGCAGTTCTTC. This codes for CSAEERGSYNEQFF.

This clonotype was found a few times. The V and J genes are TRBV12-3 or TRBV12-4 and TRBJ2-3; D not resolved. The V and J ends lost 6 bases and 2 bases respectively, with 6 bases between them. The CDR3 is 12 amino acids. The CDR3 DNA reads TGTGCCAGCAGACAGCACACAGATACGCAGTATTTT. Translated, it gives CASRQHTDTQYF.

This clonotype was recorded a few times. This sequence joins TRBV6-5 and TRBJ1-2, with D hard to call. This CDR3 has 15 residues. Trimming took 0 bases from V and 6 from J, leaving 14 bases between them. The V gene's germline CDR1 is MNHEY and CDR2 SVGAGI. CDR3 nucleotides: TGTGCCAGCAGTTACTCTCCCGGAGGTTTTGATGGCTACACCTTC. This codes for CASSYSPGGFDGYTF.

The gene calls are TRBV7-9 and TRBJ2-3; 7 bases are a match to TRBD2. V was clipped by 4 bases and J by 0 bases; unmatched bases: 7. CDR3 size: 16 residues. Germline V gives CDR1 SEHNR, CDR2 FQNEAQ (reference sequence). Here the CDR3 reads CASSWTRPPSTDTQYF. The CDR3 DNA sequence: TGTGCCAGCAGCTGGACTAGACCCCCTAGCACAGATACGCAGTATTTT.

V and J are TRBV29-1 and TRBJ1-2; 7 bases are shared with TRBD1. The ends lost 7 bases at V and 8 bases at J; junction bases unmatched: 7. CDR1 SQVTM and CDR2 ANQGSEA come from the germline V gene. This CDR3 has 11 amino acids. CDR3 bases: TGCAGCGCTGAGACAGGGTTGGGCTACACCTTC. Translated, it gives CSAETGLGYTF.

The chain employs TRBV6-1 and TRBJ2-3; either TRBD1 or TRBD2 may supply D (6 bases each). Trimming removed 6 bases at V and 0 bases at J, with 10 bases between. In germline, CDR1 is MNHNS, CDR2 SASEGT. The CDR3 has 14 amino acids. The CDR3 spells CASRGGSSTDTQYF. As DNA, the CDR3 is TGTGCCAGCAGAGGGGGGAGTAGCACAGATACGCAGTATTTT.

This chain uses TRBV20-1 with TRBJ2-1; 8 bases fit TRBD2. This CDR3 comprises 14 residues. Germline CDR1 reads DFQATT; CDR2 reads SNEGSKA (reference sequence). V lost 3 bases and J lost 2; bases outside the gene matches: 3. CDR3 DNA: TGCAGTGCTAGCCGGGGACTAGCCTACAATGAGCAGTTCTTC. It yields the protein CSASRGLAYNEQFF.

The chain joins TRBV27 to TRBJ2-1; D is perhaps TRBD2 (7 bases). The CDR3 consists of 16 residues. Per germline, CDR1 MNHEY and CDR2 SMNVEV (reference sequence). V was shortened by 2 bases and J by 7 bases, with 18 bases between the two germline ends. The CDR3 here is CASSLRRGRDLNEQFF. For the CDR3, the DNA is TGTGCCAGCAGTTTAAGGCGGGGGCGGGACTTAAATGAGCAGTTCTTC.

This clonotype occurred a few times. V gene TRBV27 combines with J gene TRBJ1-2, with D uncertain. The CDR3 runs 12 residues. Germline V gene sequence: CDR1 MNHEY, CDR2 SMNVEV (reference sequence). The ends were cut back, 5 bases at V and 4 bases at J, with 8 bases in the middle. DNA of the CDR3: TGTGCCAGCAGTGCTGACACCTATGGCTACACCTTC. Translating it yields CASSADTYGYTF.

The chain employs TRBV28 and TRBJ1-2, with a tentative D call TRBD1 (5 bases). The CDR3 runs to 14 residues. Per germline, CDR1 MDHEN and CDR2 SYDVKM. V gave up 6 bases and J gave up 3 bases, with 14 bases separating them. The CDR3: CASSETGPDYGYTF. The CDR3 DNA sequence: TGTGCCAGCAGCGAAACAGGACCGGACTATGGCTACACCTTC.

This chain links TRBV19 with TRBJ2-5; TRBD2 matches at 7 bases. This CDR3 region has 15 residues. J lost 2 bases, V lost 4 bases, and 7 bases had no gene match. CDR1 and CDR2 from the germline V gene are LNHDA and SQIVND (reference sequence). Written as DNA, the CDR3 is TGTGCCAGTAGTACTCTAGCGGAGGGACAAGAGACCCAGTACTTC. Amino acids: CASSTLAEGQETQYF. The variable domain in full, with the rest retrieved from reference TRBV19 and TRBJ2-5, is DGGITQSPKYLFRKEGQNVTLSCEQNLNHDAMYWYRQDPGQGLRLIYYSQIVNDFQKGDIAEGYSVSREKKESFPLTVTSAQKNPTAFYLCASSTLAEGQETQYFGPGTRLLVL.

This clonotype occurred a few times. This sequence joins TRBV7-2 and TRBJ2-3; tentatively, D is TRBD1 (6 bases). The CDR3 contains 12 residues. The V end was cut by 7 bases, the J end by 5 bases, with 10 bases between. Germline CDR1 reads SGHTA; CDR2 reads FQGNSA. CDR3 in amino acids: CASTAGEDTQYF. CDR3 bases: TGTGCCAGCACTGCAGGGGAAGATACGCAGTATTTT.

This chain connects TRBV27 to TRBJ2-2, with D possibly being TRBD2 (5 bases). Between the trimmed V and J ends, which lost 4 bases and 2 bases, there was a span of 11 bases. Germline assignment: CDR1 MNHEY and CDR2 SMNVEV (reference sequence). The length of the CDR3 is 15 residues. The CDR3 loop is CASSSTGVNTGELFF. The DNA for the CDR3 is TGTGCCAGCAGTTCGACCGGGGTTAACACCGGGGAGCTGTTTTTT.

J is TRBJ1-4 and V is TRBV7-4, with TRBD1 identical over 9 bases. Trimming cost V 2 bases and J 7 bases; bases outside gene matches: 8. CDR3 size: 16 residues. The germline gives CDR1 SGHVT, CDR2 SQSDAQ. CDR3 sequence reads: CASSLYETGGREKLFF. The CDR3 DNA reads as TGTGCCAGCAGCTTATACGAGACAGGGGGACGTGAAAAACTGTTTTTT.

The chain joins TRBV7-2 to TRBJ1-1; D not certain. This CDR3 is built from 14 residues. Germline-derived CDR1 and CDR2 are SGHTA and FQGNSA. V lost 3 bases to trimming and J lost 1 base, with 9 bases between them. CDR3 region: CASSFVQTNTEAFF. The DNA of the CDR3 is TGTGCCAGCAGCTTTGTACAGACGAACACTGAAGCTTTCTTT.

This clonotype showed up just once. V is TRBV6-5 and J is TRBJ2-4; the match to TRBD2 covers 10 bases. This CDR3 spans 14 amino acids. The germline V gene has CDR1 MNHEY and CDR2 SVGAGI. V lost 3 bases to trimming and J lost 14 bases; unmatched junction nucleotides: 10. CDR3 region: CASSYASGSLLEYF. As DNA, the CDR3 is TGTGCCAGCAGTTATGCTAGCGGGAGTCTCTTGGAGTACTTC.

This chain uses TRBV6-1 with TRBJ2-1; D is perhaps TRBD2 (6 bases). The germline V and J ends were trimmed by 6 bases and 6 bases, with 18 bases remaining between them. Per the germline V gene, CDR1 is MNHNS and CDR2 is SASEGT. This CDR3 contains 15 residues. Written as DNA, the CDR3 is TGTGCCAGCAGGGCGCTCGGAGGGACTGGCAATGAGCAGTTCTTC. Amino acids: CASRALGGTGNEQFF.

The CDR3 DNA is TGTGCCAGCAGACCTCTTACAACTAATGAAAAACTGTTTTTT. Residues: CASRPLTTNEKLFF. The rearrangement joins TRBV27 to TRBJ1-4, with D uncertain. The ends were cut back, 6 bases at V and 0 bases at J, with 8 bases in the middle. Germline-derived CDR1 and CDR2 are MNHEY and SMNVEV (reference sequence). This CDR3 comprises 14 residues.

CDR3 DNA: TGTGCCACCAGCAGAGTTTCCCCCCCCGAGCAGTACTTC. As protein: CATSRVSPPEQYF. This rearrangement joins TRBV15 to TRBJ2-4, with no clear D. The end of the DNA aligns better with TRBJ2-7, so the J call may be wrong. The CDR3 runs to 13 residues. Germline V gene lookup returns CDR1 LNHNV and CDR2 YYDKDF (reference sequence).

The gene calls are TRBV28 and TRBJ2-7; D is unresolved. CDR1 and CDR2 from the germline V gene are MDHEN and SYDVKM. The V and J ends lost 5 bases and 5 bases respectively, with 16 bases between them. The CDR3 loop spans 14 amino acids. The CDR3 here is CASSRPSAGHEQYF. CDR3 in DNA: TGTGCCAGCAGTCGCCCCAGCGCAGGCCACGAGCAGTACTTC.

This chain connects TRBV30 to TRBJ1-2; no firm D call. Germline V CDR1 and CDR2: GTSNPN, SVGIG (reference sequence). CDR3 length: 13 amino acids. V was shortened by 3 bases and J by 8 bases, with 16 bases between the two germline ends. The CDR3 loop is CAWSSGPSGGYTF. CDR3 DNA sequence: TGTGCCTGGAGCTCCGGGCCCAGCGGCGGCTACACCTTC.

The chain couples TRBV3-1 to TRBJ2-5; TRBD2 might be the D (6 bases). This CDR3 is 15 amino acids long. The germline gives CDR1 LGHDT, CDR2 YNNKEL (reference sequence). V was clipped by 2 bases and J by 4 bases, with 14 bases between them. CDR3 DNA sequence: TGTGCCAGCAGCCAACACTGCGGGGAACGAGAGACCCAGTACTTC. This sequence encodes CASSQHCGERETQYF.

The chain combines TRBV6-5 with TRBJ2-7, with 10 bases fitting TRBD2. The tail of the sequence fits TRBJ2-5 better, so the J call may be wrong. CDR3 length: 16 amino acids. CDR1 and CDR2 (germline): MNHEY, SVGAGI. The CDR3 is CASSYWGLAGEETQYF. The CDR3 nucleotides are TGTGCCAGCAGTTACTGGGGGCTAGCGGGAGAAGAGACCCAGTACTTC.